This TCR beta chain comes out of a study of blood T cell repertoires in COVID-19. Study summary: The United States, Italy and Spain provided the acute and convalescent COVID-19 samples. PBMCs, B-cell-depleted T cells, or T cells provided the cDNA or gDNA that made up the material.

The V gene end was trimmed by 6 bases and the J gene end by 3 bases; junction bases not matched to a gene: 4. The CDR3 is made up of 13 amino acids. Original methodology: Amplification of reference gene primers was used by the study to estimate nucleated cell counts. TCRdb's table, derived via immunoSEQ multiplex PCR, lists solely in-frame clones and lacks some. V, J and clone size are those of that table, while D and trimming were read from the DNA. The data contain fewer than 250,000 clones, roughly 90% of them singletons. V gene TRBV12-3 or TRBV12-4 combines with J gene TRBJ1-2; 7 positions match TRBD1. This sequence originates from an older woman with acute or convalescent COVID-19. Sequencing was performed on peripheral blood. The CDR3 sequence: CASSLDRDYGYTF. The DNA for the CDR3 is TGTGCCAGCAGCCTAGACAGGGACTATGGCTACACCTTC.